The 14 T cell receptor beta chains below were found in one sample sequenced in a study of blood T cell repertoires in COVID-19. Assay used: immunoSEQ multiplex PCR; TCRdb lists only in-frame clones, some missing. The table lists 150,000 to 200,000 clones, around 79% of them singletons. The sample comprised PBMCs or T cells enriched from blood (not recorded which). The receptors originated from a man aged 45-65 years who had recovered from COVID-19.

The V and J genes are TRBV10-2 and TRBJ2-2, with 7 bases lining up with TRBD2. Germline CDR1 and CDR2: WSHSY and SAAADI. CDR3 size: 15 residues. Unmatched junction bases numbered 4, after V lost 0 bases and J lost 6 bases. CDR3 nucleotide sequence: TGCGCCAGCAGTGAGTCCGGGGGAGGGGCCGGGGAGCTGTTTTTT. Encoded protein: CASSESGGGAGELFF.

J is TRBJ2-3 and V is TRBV2; tentative D call: TRBD2 (5 bases). The CDR3 consists of 15 residues. CDR1 is SNHLY and CDR2 is FYNNEI in the germline V gene. The V and J ends lost 3 bases and 5 bases respectively, with 15 bases between them. The CDR3 bases are TGTGCCAGCAGTGATTTTGGGGAAAGCGGAGATACGCAGTATTTT. This sequence encodes CASSDFGESGDTQYF.

The V gene is TRBV2, the J gene TRBJ2-7; 7 bases agree with TRBD1. The CDR3 consists of 17 residues. With V trimmed by 3 bases and J by 2 bases, 13 bases remained unmatched. CDR1 is SNHLY, CDR2 FYNNEI, per germline. This chain's CDR3 is CASSDEGGVRKTYEQYF. The CDR3 DNA is TGTGCCAGCAGTGATGAAGGGGGCGTAAGGAAAACCTACGAGCAGTACTTC.

J is TRBJ2-7 and V is TRBV5-4; maybe TRBD1 (5 bases). Between the trimmed V and J ends, which lost 4 bases and 0 bases, there was a span of 11 bases. This CDR3 has 14 residues. Germline V gives CDR1 SGHNT, CDR2 YYREEE (reference sequence). The CDR3 here is CASSRQDTSYEQYF. In nucleotides, the CDR3 is TGTGCCAGCAGCCGCCAGGACACCTCCTACGAGCAGTACTTC.

This rearrangement joins TRBV6-5 to TRBJ2-2; TRBD2 matches 7 bases. The J segment lost 4 bases and the V segment lost 2 bases, leaving 7 bases of the junction unmatched. The CDR3 runs 16 residues. The V gene's germline CDR1 is MNHEY and CDR2 SVGAGI. The chain's CDR3 is CASSYLASGSTGELFF. The CDR3 nucleotides are TGTGCCAGCAGTTACCTGGCTAGCGGATCCACCGGGGAGCTGTTTTTT.

V and J are TRBV7-9 and TRBJ1-2; D is unresolved. The CDR3 has 12 amino acids. The germline V gene has CDR1 SEHNR and CDR2 FQNEAQ (reference sequence). V lost 1 base and J 6 bases, leaving 6 bases between the germline ends. The CDR3 DNA is TGTGCCAGCAGCTTAGTACTCGATGGCTACACCTTC. Translated, it gives CASSLVLDGYTF.

The chain has TRBV7-8 and TRBJ1-5, with D perhaps TRBD1 (5 bases). V lost 5 bases, J lost 0 bases, and 17 bases lay in between. CDR3 length equals 17 residues. Germline CDR1 SGHVS, CDR2 FQNEAQ. CDR3: CASSLRRGRDSNQPQHF. DNA for the CDR3: TGTGCCAGCAGCCTAAGGAGGGGCAGGGATAGCAATCAGCCCCAGCATTTT.

The J gene is TRBJ2-7, the V gene TRBV28; D is uncertain. CDR1 and CDR2 from the germline V gene are MDHEN and SYDVKM. This CDR3 region has 12 residues. Trimming left V 5 bases short and J 3 bases short, with 8 bases between. CDR3 nucleotides: TGTGCCAGCAGTCGAAACTACTACGAGCAGTACTTC. Protein: CASSRNYYEQYF.

The rearrangement joins TRBV19 to TRBJ2-7; the match to TRBD1 covers 7 bases. The CDR3 has 15 amino acids. V was pared by 5 bases and J by 2 bases, with 9 bases of the junction left unmatched. The germline V gene encodes CDR1 LNHDA and CDR2 SQIVND (reference sequence). DNA of the CDR3: TGTGCCAGTAGTTCTGCCGGGACAGCCACCTACGAGCAGTACTTC. Its translation is CASSSAGTATYEQYF.

This clone has a count of ten or more. The chain links TRBV7-8 to TRBJ2-1, with TRBD2 identical over 11 bases. CDR1 and CDR2 (germline): SGHVS, FQNEAQ. The trim removed 4 bases at V and 9 bases at J, leaving 8 bases unmatched. This CDR3 contains 15 residues. In nucleotides, the CDR3 is TGTGCCAGCAGCTCACTAGCGGGAGCTTTGCGTGAGCAGTTCTTC. Its protein is CASSSLAGALREQFF.

In this sample, this clone turned up a few times. The J gene is TRBJ2-2, the V gene TRBV12-3 or TRBV12-4, with D uncertain. V was cut by 6 bases and J by 2 bases, with 7 bases left in between. The CDR3 has 13 amino acids. CDR3 region: CASRQANTGELFF. In DNA, the CDR3 is TGTGCCAGCAGGCAGGCAAACACCGGGGAGCTGTTTTTT.

Turning to this clone: At the DNA level, this CDR3 is encoded by other sequences in the same sample as well. The V gene is TRBV5-4, the J gene TRBJ2-7; 11 bases agree with TRBD2. With 3 bases clipped from V and 4 bases from J, the junction kept 6 bases outside the gene matches. The germline CDR1 and CDR2 sequences are SGHNT and YYREEE (reference sequence). The CDR3 is made up of 15 amino acids. CDR3 residues: CASSSGTSGSYEQYF. CDR3 DNA sequence: TGTGCCAGCAGCTCCGGGACTAGCGGATCTTACGAGCAGTACTTC.

V gene TRBV18 combines with J gene TRBJ2-7; D is perhaps TRBD2 (7 bases). This CDR3 is 15 amino acids long. V was shortened by 4 bases and J by 1 base, with 14 bases between the two germline ends. CDR1 and CDR2 from the germline V gene are KGHSH and LQKENI. The chain's CDR3 is CASSRGGALSYEQYF. DNA for the CDR3: TGTGCCAGCTCACGCGGGGGCGCCCTATCCTACGAGCAGTACTTC. Full variable domain (missing parts from reference TRBV18 and TRBJ2-7): NAGVMQNPRHLVRRRGQEARLRCSPMKGHSHVYWYRQLPEEGLKFMVYLQKENIIDESGMPKERFSAEFPKEGPSILRIQQVVRGDSAAYFCASSRGGALSYEQYFGPGTRLTVT.

This clone was seen a single time. The chain couples TRBV7-2 to TRBJ1-2; D is perhaps TRBD1 (5 bases). The CDR3 is made up of 17 amino acids. CDR1 and CDR2 from the germline V gene are SGHTA and FQGNSA. V lost 1 base, J lost 8 bases, and 23 bases lay in between. This CDR3 is CASSLGGFGGPSWGYTF. CDR3 nucleotide sequence: TGTGCCAGCAGCTTAGGGGGCTTTGGCGGACCCAGTTGGGGCTACACCTTC.